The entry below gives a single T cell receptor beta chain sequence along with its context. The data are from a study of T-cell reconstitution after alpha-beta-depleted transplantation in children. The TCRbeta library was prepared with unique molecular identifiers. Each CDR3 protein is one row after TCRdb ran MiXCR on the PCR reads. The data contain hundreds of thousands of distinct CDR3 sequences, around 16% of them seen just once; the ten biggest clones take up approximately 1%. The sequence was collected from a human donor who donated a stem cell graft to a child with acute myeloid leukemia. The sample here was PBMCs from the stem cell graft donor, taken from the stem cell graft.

The CDR3 nucleotides are TGTGCCAGCAGTCGGCCTAGCGGGGGGAGCAATGAGCAGTTCTTC. The encoded protein is CASSRPSGGSNEQFF. The genes are TRBV12-3 or TRBV12-4 and TRBJ2-1, with 11 bases that match TRBD2. CDR3 length equals 15 residues. J gave up 6 bases and V 5 bases, and 6 bases lay outside the gene matches.